This T cell receptor (beta chain) came from a study of tumor and adjacent non-tumor tissue in lung cancer. Study overall: Patients comprised 12 adenocarcinoma, a couple of squamous cell carcinoma and 1 small cell lung cancer. Whole-study findings and limits: In normal lung, the top 100 clones were significantly more dominant than in tumor. Significantly higher TCR diversity was found in tumor than normal lung.

As to this clonotype: The antigen is unknown.

CDR1 and CDR2 from the germline V gene are MNHNS and SASEGT. The CDR3 totals 14 residues. No cell sorting was done before RNA was extracted from the tissue. Distant lung tissue was collected more than 3 cm away from the tumor edge. Donors were chemotherapy-naive, newly diagnosed lung cancer surgical patients in China, August–November 2014. The library came from three nested PCR rounds adapted from ARM-PCR protocols. TCRdb used MiXCR to reprocess the multiplex PCR reads, holding one entry per CDR3 protein. The repertoire holds about 86,000 distinct CDR3 sequences, with roughly three quarters as singletons.

Input material: distant non-tumor lung tissue. The rearrangement links TRBV6-1 to TRBJ2-7; 7 nucleotides line up with TRBD1. This receptor was obtained from a woman aged 45-65 years with non-small cell lung cancer. CDR3 sequence: CVTESGTVSHEQYF. Written as DNA, the CDR3 is TGTGTCACGGAATCCGGGACAGTCAGCCACGAGCAGTACTTC.